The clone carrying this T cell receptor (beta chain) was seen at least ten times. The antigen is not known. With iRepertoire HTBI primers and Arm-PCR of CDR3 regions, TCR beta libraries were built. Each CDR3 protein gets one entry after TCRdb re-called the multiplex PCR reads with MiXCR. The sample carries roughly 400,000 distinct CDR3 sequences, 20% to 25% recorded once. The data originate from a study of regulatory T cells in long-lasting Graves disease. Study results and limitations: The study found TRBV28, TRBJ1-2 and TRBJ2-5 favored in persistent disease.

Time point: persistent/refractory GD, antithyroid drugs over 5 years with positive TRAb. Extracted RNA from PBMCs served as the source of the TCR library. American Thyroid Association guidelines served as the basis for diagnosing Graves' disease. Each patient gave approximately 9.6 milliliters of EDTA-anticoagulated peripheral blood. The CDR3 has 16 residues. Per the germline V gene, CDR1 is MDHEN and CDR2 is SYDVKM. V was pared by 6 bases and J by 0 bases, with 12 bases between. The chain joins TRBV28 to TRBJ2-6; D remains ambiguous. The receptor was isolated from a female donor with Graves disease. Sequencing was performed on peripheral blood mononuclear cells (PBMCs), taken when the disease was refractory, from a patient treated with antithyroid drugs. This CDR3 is CASSTSGFSGANVLTF. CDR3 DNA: TGTGCCAGCAGCACCTCAGGCTTCTCTGGGGCCAACGTCCTGACTTTC.